One TCR beta chain is described in this entry. This CDR3 comprises 11 residues. Looked up from germline, CDR1 is GTSNPN and CDR2 is SVGIG (reference sequence). The V end lost 3 bases, the J end lost 4 bases, and 6 bases lay between the germline ends. Living in 24 US areas, the participants were between about 18 and 90 years of age. The sample is drawn from a study of blood T cell repertoires in COVID-19. Study summary: PBMCs, B-cell-depleted T cells, or T cells provided the cDNA or gDNA that made up the material.

Profiled with immunoSEQ multiplex PCR; TCRdb holds only in-frame clones, not every one. This table has approximately 290,000 clones, around 90% appearing once. The TCR was taken from a young woman with acute COVID-19. Sequencing was performed on PBMCs or T cells enriched from blood (not recorded which). The gene calls are TRBV30 and TRBJ2-5; D is undetermined. The CDR3, as DNA: TGTGCCTGGAGGAGTCCAGAGACCCAGTACTTC. Its translation is CAWRSPETQYF.